A selection of T cell receptor beta chains follows, all from one sample in a study of T-cell reconstitution after alpha-beta-depleted transplantation in children. One entry per CDR3 protein results from TCRdb running MiXCR on the PCR reads. The table shows tens of thousands of distinct CDR3 sequences, with roughly 20% occurring only once. The source was PBMCs, mostly from graft donor cells, collected 360 days after TCRalphabeta/CD19-depleted stem cell transplant. The receptors originated from a male patient between 2 and 10 years old who had a stem cell transplant for acute lymphoblastic leukemia, so the T cells may come from the graft donor. Both conserved end residues are part of each CDR3. D genes are given only for firm matches. A clone size is listed for some rows: how often the clone was seen (once, few, many), or a class if it is expanded.

J: TRBJ2-3
size: few
V: TRBV19
D: TRBD2
DNA: TGTGCCAGTAGTATCCGGACTAGCGGGAGGGCCAACACAGATACGCAGTATTTT
CDR3: CASSIRTSGRANTDTQYF

J: TRBJ2-2
size: many
V: TRBV6-1
D: TRBD1
DNA: TGTGCCAGCAGTAGACAGGGGCGGAACACCGGGGAGCTGTTTTTT
CDR3: CASSRQGRNTGELFF

J: TRBJ2-1
size: -
V: TRBV5-1
D: TRBD1
DNA: TGCGCCAGCAGCATCAGGACAGGGGGTCCTTACAATGAGCAGTTCTTC
CDR3: CASSIRTGGPYNEQFF

J: TRBJ2-1
size: -
V: TRBV5-1
D: -
DNA: TGCGCCAGCAGCTTGGGTCCGTTCGGCAATGAGCAGTTCTTC
CDR3: CASSLGPFGNEQFF

J: TRBJ2-7
size: -
V: TRBV5-1
D: TRBD1
DNA: TGCGCCAGCAGCTCCCGACTCGGGACAGGGGGGTACGAGCAGTACTTC
CDR3: CASSSRLGTGGYEQYF

J: TRBJ1-5
size: -
V: TRBV20-1
D: -
DNA: TGCAGTGCTAGAAAGGGGGGAAATAGCAATCAGCCCCAGCATTTT
CDR3: CSARKGGNSNQPQHF

J: TRBJ2-2
size: -
V: TRBV5-1
D: -
DNA: TGCGCCAGCAGCTTAAGGCAGGGACCTACCGGGGAGCTGTTTTTT
CDR3: CASSLRQGPTGELFF

J: TRBJ2-2
size: many
V: TRBV25-1
D: -
DNA: TGTGCCAGTAAACCTGAGTCCGTCGGGGAGCTGTTTTTT
CDR3: CASKPESVGELFF

J: TRBJ2-5
size: many
V: TRBV6-5
D: -
DNA: TGTGCCAGCAGTCCCACGAGGCTAGCAGCTTACCAAGAGACCCAGTACTTC
CDR3: CASSPTRLAAYQETQYF

J: TRBJ2-7
size: many
V: TRBV5-1
D: TRBD1
DNA: TGCGCCAGCAGCTCCGGACAGGGCTACGAGCAGTACTTC
CDR3: CASSSGQGYEQYF

J: TRBJ2-3
size: -
V: TRBV24-1
D: TRBD2
DNA: TGTGCCACCAGTAGCGGGAGGGCCCTAGATACGCAGTATTTT
CDR3: CATSSGRALDTQYF

J: TRBJ2-1
size: few
V: TRBV20-1
D: -
DNA: TGCAGTGCTAGTAGCGGAGGCTCCAATGAGCAGTTCTTC
CDR3: CSASSGGSNEQFF

J: TRBJ1-1
size: few
V: TRBV7-9
D: -
DNA: TGTGCCAGCAGCTTTGGGGGGGTTGGCCTTGAAGCTTTCTTT
CDR3: CASSFGGVGLEAFF

J: TRBJ1-1
size: few
V: TRBV6-6
D: -
DNA: TGTGCCAGCAGTTATTCCTTTGAAGCTTTCTTT
CDR3: CASSYSFEAFF

J: TRBJ2-7
size: -
V: TRBV7-9
D: TRBD1
DNA: TGTGCCAGCAGCACCTCCAGGGGGCTCTCCTACGAGCAGTACTTC
CDR3: CASSTSRGLSYEQYF

J: TRBJ2-7
size: -
V: TRBV27
D: TRBD2
DNA: TGTGCCAGCAGTTTTCTCACGGTAGCGGGAGTTTACGAGCAGTACTTC
CDR3: CASSFLTVAGVYEQYF

J: TRBJ2-1
size: -
V: TRBV4-2
D: -
DNA: TGTGCCAGCAGCCTGATTGATGGCTCGACGCTCTACAATGAGCAGTTCTTC
CDR3: CASSLIDGSTLYNEQFF

J: TRBJ2-1
size: -
V: TRBV10-3
D: -
DNA: TGTGCCATCAGTGAGAGTAGCCATGAGCAGTTCTTC
CDR3: CAISESSHEQFF

J: TRBJ2-3
size: once
V: TRBV19
D: -
DNA: TGTGCCAGTAGTATTGGCCGGTACACAGATACGCAGTATTTT
CDR3: CASSIGRYTDTQYF

J: TRBJ1-6
size: many
V: TRBV3-1
D: -
DNA: TGTGCCAGCAGCCAAGTGTATTCACCCCTCCACTTT
CDR3: CASSQVYSPLHF

J: TRBJ2-7
size: many
V: TRBV7-7
D: TRBD1
DNA: TGTGCCAGCAGCTTAGAGGGACAGGGGCCTCGCTCCTACGAGCAGTACTTC
CDR3: CASSLEGQGPRSYEQYF

J: TRBJ2-1
size: -
V: TRBV7-9
D: -
DNA: TGTGCCAGCATTAGGGTCTACAATGAGCAGTTCTTC
CDR3: CASIRVYNEQFF

J: TRBJ2-7
size: few
V: TRBV20-1
D: -
DNA: TGCAGTGCTAGAAGGGCACTAGGGGGGATGGCCTACGAGCAGTACTTC
CDR3: CSARRALGGMAYEQYF

J: TRBJ2-7
size: many
V: TRBV20-1
D: -
DNA: TGCAGTGCCCCCGGACCCTCCTACGAGCAGTACTTC
CDR3: CSAPGPSYEQYF

J: TRBJ2-5
size: -
V: TRBV27
D: -
DNA: TGTGCCAGCAGTCCCGGACACCCCCGAGCCCAGACCCAGTACTTC
CDR3: CASSPGHPRAQTQYF

J: TRBJ2-1
size: -
V: TRBV2
D: -
DNA: TGTGCCAGCAGTGACAGGCCTTTCGCATGGAATGAGCAGTTCTTC
CDR3: CASSDRPFAWNEQFF

J: TRBJ1-2
size: -
V: TRBV20-1
D: -
DNA: TGCAGTGCTAGAGAGACAGCTAACTATGGCTACACCTTC
CDR3: CSARETANYGYTF